The present TCR beta chain was sequenced within a study of human T cells and chemical hapten exposure. TCRdb analysed the RACE reads with MiXCR anew, one entry per CDR3 protein. The profile shows some 97,000 distinct CDR3 sequences, 25% to 35% of them singletons. This clonotype appeared a few times. As for time point: patch test 3, about 24 weeks after DPC sensitization. Treatment in this sample: therapeutic diphenylcyclopropenone sensitization with weekly scalp DPC. V shed 7 bases, J shed 7 bases, and the junction held 5 bases outside the gene matches. CDR1 is MNHEY, CDR2 SVGEGT, per germline. This CDR3 is built from 15 residues.

The chain carries TRBV6-2 or TRBV6-3 and TRBJ2-1; 15 bases map to TRBD2. This clonotype was sampled from a man between 40 and 49 years old with alopecia areata. Some clones in this sample may be carry-over from other donors' samples. The sequencing used whole blood, collected in connection with sensitization to the hapten diphenylcyclopropenone (DPC). CDR3 protein: CASILGTSGRNEQFF. The CDR3 nucleotides read TGTGCCAGCATCTTAGGGACTAGCGGGAGGAATGAGCAGTTCTTC.